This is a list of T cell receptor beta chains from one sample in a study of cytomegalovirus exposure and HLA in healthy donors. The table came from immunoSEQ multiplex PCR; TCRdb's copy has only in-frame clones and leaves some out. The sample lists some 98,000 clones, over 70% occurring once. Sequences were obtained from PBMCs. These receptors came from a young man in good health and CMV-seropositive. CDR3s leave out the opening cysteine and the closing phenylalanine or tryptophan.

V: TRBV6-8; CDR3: ASSLGLADSNEQF
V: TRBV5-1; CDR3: ASSDNRVVSTEAF
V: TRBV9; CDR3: ASSVDGQPNEKLF
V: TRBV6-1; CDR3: ASSERNGGQETQY
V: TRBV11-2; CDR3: ASSSGLGGGEQF
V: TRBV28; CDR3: ATVQGSYSNQPQH
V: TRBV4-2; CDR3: ASSDHLRTGGNQPQH
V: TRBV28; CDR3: ASSLGQGFIPAPLH
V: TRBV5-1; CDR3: ASSLGRSSGNTIY
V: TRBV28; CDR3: ASSVTGARATEAF
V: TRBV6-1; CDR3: ASSEWAGGETQY
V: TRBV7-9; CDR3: ASSPKDKFYGYT
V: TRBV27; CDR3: ASTPRGGGNSPLH
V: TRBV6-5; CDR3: ASSVTGFYGYT
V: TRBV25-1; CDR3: ASSPDGAYGYT
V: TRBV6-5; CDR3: ASTDGRGTVSPLH
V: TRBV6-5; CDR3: ASSYDDRGNSPLH
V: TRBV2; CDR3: ASSEVEAADTQY
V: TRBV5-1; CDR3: ASSLENRVGTEAF
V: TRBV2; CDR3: ASSVLTAYNNEQF
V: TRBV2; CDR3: ASSEAHGQLEKLF
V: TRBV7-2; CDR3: ASSLRTAQTLSTDTQY
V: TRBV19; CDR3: ASSIGADSYEQY
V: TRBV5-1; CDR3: ASRGQGLSYEQY
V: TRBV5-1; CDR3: ANNQGASLLTQY
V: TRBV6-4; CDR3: ASSRTGGDTGELF
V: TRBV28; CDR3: ASSPGQGYEQY
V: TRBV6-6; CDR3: ASSYSRVNGNTIY
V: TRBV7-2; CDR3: ASSRPGQGVYEQY
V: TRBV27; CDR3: ASRTANTEAF
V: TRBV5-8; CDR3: ASSPAGNSGYEQY
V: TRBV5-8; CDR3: ASSLDRLLNTEAF
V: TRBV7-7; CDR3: ASSFRIGGGNSPLH
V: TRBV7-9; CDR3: ATSPGQGGSTQETQY
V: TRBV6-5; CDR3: ASSLGGRDYGYT
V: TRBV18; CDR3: ASERTDTQY
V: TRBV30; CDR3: AWSFPGQGGDTQY
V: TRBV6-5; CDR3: ASSYARRGSDTQY
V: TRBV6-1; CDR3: ASSEAVSGGAGWTDTQY
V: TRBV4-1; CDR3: ASSQVAGPNQPQH
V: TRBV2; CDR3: ASSAGTKETQY
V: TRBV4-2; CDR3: ASSQDLGRGRVNEQY
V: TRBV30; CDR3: AWGQVTGNTIY
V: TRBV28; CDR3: ASSTDRTGIIYEQY
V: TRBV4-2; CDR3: ASSQAEVTDTQY
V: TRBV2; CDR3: ASGPGQTF
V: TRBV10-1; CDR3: ASGYSYNEQF
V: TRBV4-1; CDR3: ASSQERRGGLYEQY
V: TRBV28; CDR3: ASSLAGTFGSEVETQY
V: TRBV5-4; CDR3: ASSSDLAVGYEQY
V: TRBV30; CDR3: AWSRQASSGNTIY